This T cell receptor (beta chain) is drawn from a study of CD8 T cells in ankylosing spondylitis. One entry per CDR3 protein results from TCRdb running MiXCR on the 5' RACE reads. The sample records around 180,000 distinct CDR3 sequences, 15% to 20% being singletons. The V gene lost 5 bases and the J gene lost 5 bases, with 16 bases spanning the gap. This CDR3 spans 14 amino acids. Germline V gene data show CDR1 as SGHRS and CDR2 as YFSETQ. This clonotype has at least ten counts. The TCR originated in a male donor between 5 and 35 years old with ankylosing spondylitis or in good health (not recorded which). The chain joins TRBV5-1 to TRBJ1-1; D possibly corresponds to TRBD1 (5 bases). Sequenced: blood, either unsorted or a sorted T cell fraction (not recorded which). In DNA, the CDR3 is TGCGCCAGCAGAGATTCGGTTGGGGGGACTGAAGCTTTCTTT. Amino acid sequence: CASRDSVGGTEAFF.